This entry lists 23 T cell receptor beta chains sequenced from one sample in a study of T-cell reconstitution after alpha-beta-depleted transplantation in children. Preparation of the TCRbeta library was carried out with unique molecular identifiers. MiXCR, run by TCRdb on the PCR reads, gives a single entry per CDR3 protein. The sample has hundreds of thousands of distinct CDR3 sequences, roughly a tenth seen once. Here the sequenced sample was PBMCs from the stem cell graft donor, taken from the stem cell graft. The receptors were gathered from a human donor who donated a stem cell graft to a child with acute myeloid leukemia.

There are a few counts of this clonotype. The rearrangement links TRBV20-1 to TRBJ1-2; D is perhaps TRBD1 (6 bases). Germline V gene sequence: CDR1 DFQATT, CDR2 SNEGSKA (reference sequence). The CDR3 length is 15 residues. Trimming took 0 bases from V and 6 from J, leaving 17 bases between them. CDR3 in amino acids: CSARDWKRGEDGYTF. The CDR3 region has the DNA TGCAGTGCTAGAGATTGGAAAAGGGGGGAGGATGGCTACACCTTC.

Ten or more counts support this clonotype. The V gene is TRBV18, the J gene TRBJ1-1, with D perhaps matching TRBD1 (5 bases). This CDR3 has 13 amino acids. The germline V and J ends were trimmed by 3 bases and 6 bases, with 11 bases remaining between them. CDR1 is KGHSH, CDR2 LQKENI, per germline. The CDR3 reads CASSPGQGPEAFF. The CDR3 region has the DNA TGTGCCAGCTCACCTGGGCAGGGCCCTGAAGCTTTCTTT.

This chain links TRBV27 with TRBJ2-1; tentative D call: TRBD2 (5 bases). Germline lookup yields CDR1 MNHEY and CDR2 SMNVEV (reference sequence). CDR3 length: 13 amino acids. V dropped 11 bases and J dropped 7 bases, with 18 bases sitting between them. CDR3 DNA: TGTGCCTCCCGATACGGGATCTATAATGAGCAGTTCTTC. Protein: CASRYGIYNEQFF.

The chain is built from TRBV6-5 and TRBJ2-7, with a tentative D call TRBD1 (6 bases). Germline CDR1 and CDR2: MNHEY and SVGAGI. Trimming removed 0 bases at V and 2 bases at J, with 11 bases between. This CDR3 comprises 15 residues. In DNA form, the CDR3 reads TGTGCCAGCAGTTACTCTGTCGACAGGACCTACGAGCAGTACTTC. Its protein product is CASSYSVDRTYEQYF.

This clonotype was counted at least ten times. This chain's CDR3 is CSGGVLGSYEQYF. The CDR3 region has the DNA TGCAGTGGGGGGGTTTTGGGCTCCTACGAGCAGTACTTC. This sequence joins TRBV20-1 and TRBJ2-7, with a tentative D call TRBD2 (6 bases). V lost 7 bases, J lost 0 bases, and 13 bases lay in between. The CDR3 covers 13 residues. In germline, CDR1 is DFQATT, CDR2 SNEGSKA (reference sequence).

The rearrangement joins TRBV4-3 to TRBJ2-7; 7 nucleotides agree with TRBD2. This CDR3 region has 15 residues. With V trimmed by 0 bases and J by 3 bases, 5 bases remained unmatched. Germline-derived CDR1 and CDR2 are LGHNA and YSLEER. The CDR3 here is CASSQDGGGSYEQYF. CDR3 bases: TGCGCCAGCAGCCAAGATGGAGGCGGGAGCTACGAGCAGTACTTC.

V and J are TRBV14 and TRBJ2-5; tentative D call: TRBD1 (6 bases). V was shortened by 3 bases and J by 3 bases, with 17 bases between the two germline ends. The CDR3 is 16 amino acids. Germline CDR1 is SGHDN and CDR2 is FVKESK. The CDR3 region is CASSHIQGQGEETQYF. The CDR3, as DNA: TGTGCCAGCAGCCACATACAGGGCCAAGGGGAAGAGACCCAGTACTTC.

This clonotype was seen repeatedly, ten times or more. The gene calls are TRBV9 and TRBJ1-3; unclear D gene. CDR3 length: 16 amino acids. Germline V CDR1 and CDR2: SGDLS, YYNGEE. The V end lost 0 bases, the J end lost 2 bases, and 12 bases lay between the germline ends. The CDR3 nucleotides read TGTGCCAGCAGCGTAGATCCTAGACAAACTGGAAACACCATATATTTT. Its protein product is CASSVDPRQTGNTIYF.

This chain uses TRBV25-1 with TRBJ2-5, with D perhaps TRBD1 (6 bases). Trimming took off 1 base at V and 2 bases at J, with 11 bases between the two ends. CDR1 and CDR2 from the germline V gene are MGHDK and SYGVNS. This CDR3 has 15 residues. The CDR3 nucleotides read TGTGCCAGCAGTGAATTTCGGACAGCTCAAGAGACCCAGTACTTC. This sequence encodes CASSEFRTAQETQYF.

This chain joins TRBV12-3 or TRBV12-4 and TRBJ2-2; 13 positions match TRBD2. The length of the CDR3 is 20 residues. V dropped 4 bases and J dropped 4; count of bases not matched to a gene: 15. CDR3 DNA sequence: TGTGCCAGCAGTTCTGGACTAGCGGGAGTCGATGGAATAGGCACCGGGGAGCTGTTTTTT. Its translation: CASSSGLAGVDGIGTGELFF.

The chain couples TRBV24-1 to TRBJ2-5; D may be TRBD2 (6 bases). The germline V and J ends were trimmed by 0 bases and 5 bases, with 18 bases remaining between them. The CDR3 runs to 17 residues. Per the germline V gene, CDR1 is KGHDR and CDR2 is SFDVKD. CDR3 nucleotides: TGTGCCACCAGTGATTTGTCGGGGGACGGTCTGCCGGAGACCCAGTACTTC. Its protein product is CATSDLSGDGLPETQYF.

The chain uses TRBV3-1 and TRBJ2-7; TRBD2 is a possible D gene (5 bases). Trimming took 8 bases from V and 3 from J, leaving 17 bases between them. The CDR3 is 14 amino acids. CDR1 LGHDT and CDR2 YNNKEL come from the germline V gene (reference sequence). CDR3 loop: CASGESGLIYEQYF. The CDR3 DNA follows: TGTGCCAGCGGCGAGAGCGGTCTAATCTACGAGCAGTACTTC.

The chain couples TRBV2 to TRBJ2-7; 11 positions match TRBD2. The J segment lost 1 base and the V segment lost 11 bases, leaving 19 bases of the junction unmatched. Germline V gene data show CDR1 as SNHLY and CDR2 as FYNNEI. The CDR3 runs 18 residues. DNA for the CDR3: TGTGCCTTCTGCCCTGGGGGCCTAGCGGGAGGAGGGTCCTACGAGCAGTACTTC. Translation: CAFCPGGLAGGGSYEQYF.

This clonotype was counted many times. The chain is built from TRBV27 and TRBJ2-2, with 8 bases that match TRBD1. In germline, CDR1 is MNHEY, CDR2 SMNVEV (reference sequence). This CDR3 spans 15 amino acids. Unmatched junction bases numbered 8, after V lost 6 bases and J lost 5 bases. CDR3 in DNA: TGTGCCAGCAGGGACAGGGTCCGTGGGACCGGGGAGCTGTTTTTT. As protein: CASRDRVRGTGELFF.

The chain is built from TRBV5-4 and TRBJ1-2, with 8 nucleotides matching TRBD1. With 5 bases clipped from V and 4 bases from J, the junction kept 13 bases outside the gene matches. There are 16 residues in the CDR3. CDR1 and CDR2 from the germline V gene are SGHNT and YYREEE (reference sequence). Here the CDR3 reads CASRQGVGTYFYGYTF. CDR3 coding DNA: TGTGCCAGCAGACAGGGGGTCGGGACGTACTTCTATGGCTACACCTTC. Filled out from reference TRBV5-4 and TRBJ1-2, the complete variable domain reads ETGVTQSPTHLIKTRGQQVTLRCSSQSGHNTVSWYQQALGQGPQFIFQYYREEENGRGNFPPRFSGLQFPNYSSELNVNALELDDSALYLCASRQGVGTYFYGYTFGSGTRLTVV.

In this sample, this clonotype turned up a few times. The chain employs TRBV28 and TRBJ2-2; a weak D match, TRBD1 (6 bases). The CDR3 spans 14 residues. CDR1 and CDR2 (germline): MDHEN, SYDVKM. V was shortened by 3 bases and J by 8 bases, with 13 bases between the two germline ends. The CDR3, as DNA: TGTGCCAGCAGTTTGCAGGGGCCTCGGGGGGAGCTGTTTTTT. It encodes CASSLQGPRGELFF.

The chain links TRBV20-1 to TRBJ2-7; no clear D gene. Per germline, CDR1 DFQATT and CDR2 SNEGSKA (reference sequence). The CDR3 is 14 amino acids. Trimming left V 4 bases short and J 2 bases short, with 15 bases between. CDR3 nucleotide sequence: TGCAGTGCTAACGGGCGAAGGACCACCTACGAGCAGTACTTC. Residues: CSANGRRTTYEQYF.

This clonotype was detected many times. This sequence joins TRBV7-3 and TRBJ2-2, with 13 nucleotides matching TRBD2. This CDR3 has 19 amino acids. CDR1 and CDR2 (germline): SGHTA, FQGTGA. V trimming: 5 bases; J trimming: 0 bases; junction bases outside the gene matches: 9. The CDR3 loop reads CASSPRLAGGFANTGELFF. DNA for the CDR3: TGTGCCAGCAGCCCCCGACTAGCGGGAGGATTCGCGAACACCGGGGAGCTGTTTTTT.

The chain couples TRBV11-1 to TRBJ2-7; TRBD1 agrees at 8 bases. Looked up from germline, CDR1 is SGHAT and CDR2 is FQDESV (reference sequence). This CDR3 is 18 amino acids long. The junction had 23 bases not matched to a gene; V was cut back by 6 bases and J by 7 bases. The CDR3 loop is CASRAGRLPARGQEEQYF. CDR3 in DNA: TGTGCCAGCAGAGCAGGCCGGCTGCCCGCCAGGGGGCAAGAAGAGCAGTACTTC.

The chain has TRBV20-1 and TRBJ2-7; D is perhaps TRBD1 (6 bases). V lost 0 bases and J 3 bases, leaving 21 bases between the germline ends. The CDR3 spans 17 residues. Germline V gene sequence: CDR1 DFQATT, CDR2 SNEGSKA (reference sequence). The CDR3 nucleotides read TGCAGTGCTAGAGATTCAGGGCGACAGGTTGAGGTCTACGAGCAGTACTTC. It encodes CSARDSGRQVEVYEQYF.

The chain recombines TRBV6-2 or TRBV6-3 with TRBJ2-7; weak D call: TRBD2 (6 bases). Germline V CDR1 and CDR2: MNHEY, SVGEGT. This CDR3 is built from 13 residues. V lost 6 bases, J lost 6 bases, and 15 bases lay in between. The CDR3 DNA follows: TGTGCCAGCAGACCGGGACTGCACATCGAGCAGTACTTC. Protein product: CASRPGLHIEQYF.

V gene TRBV6-2 or TRBV6-3 combines with J gene TRBJ2-7; 7 bases align to TRBD1. The CDR3 extends over 14 amino acids. Germline V gene data show CDR1 as MNHEY and CDR2 as SVGEGT. With 5 bases clipped from V and 6 bases from J, the junction kept 10 bases outside the gene matches. DNA of the CDR3: TGTGCCAGCAGTGCTCCCGACAGGGACCCCGAGCAGTACTTC. This gives the protein CASSAPDRDPEQYF.

This clonotype has more than one count but fewer than ten. This chain joins TRBV2 and TRBJ2-1; 13 positions match TRBD2. J gave up 9 bases and V 6 bases, and 8 bases lay outside the gene matches. The length of the CDR3 is 15 residues. The germline CDR1 and CDR2 sequences are SNHLY and FYNNEI. CDR3 sequence (DNA): TGTGCCAGCAGGGCCGGGACTAGCGGGAACATTGAGCAGTTCTTC. Its protein is CASRAGTSGNIEQFF.